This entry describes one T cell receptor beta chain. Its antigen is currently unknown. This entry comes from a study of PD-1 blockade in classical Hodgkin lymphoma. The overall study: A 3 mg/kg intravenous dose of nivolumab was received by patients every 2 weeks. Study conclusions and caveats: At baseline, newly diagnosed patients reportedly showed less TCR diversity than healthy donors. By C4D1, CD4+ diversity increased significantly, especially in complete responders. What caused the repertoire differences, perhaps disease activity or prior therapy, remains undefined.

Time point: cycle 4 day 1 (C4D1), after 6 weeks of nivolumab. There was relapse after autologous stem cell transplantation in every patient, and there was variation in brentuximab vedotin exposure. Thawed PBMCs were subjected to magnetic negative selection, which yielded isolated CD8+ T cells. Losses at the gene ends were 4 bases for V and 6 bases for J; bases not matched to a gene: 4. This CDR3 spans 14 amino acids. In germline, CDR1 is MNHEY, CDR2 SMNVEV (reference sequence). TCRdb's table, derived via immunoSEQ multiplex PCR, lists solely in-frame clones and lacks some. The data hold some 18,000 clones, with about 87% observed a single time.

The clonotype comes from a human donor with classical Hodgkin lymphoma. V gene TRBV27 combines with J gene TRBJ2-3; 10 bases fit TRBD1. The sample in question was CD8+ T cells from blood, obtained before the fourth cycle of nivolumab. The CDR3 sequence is CASSYRQGADTQYF. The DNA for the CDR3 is TGTGCCAGCAGTTACAGACAGGGGGCTGATACGCAGTATTTT.